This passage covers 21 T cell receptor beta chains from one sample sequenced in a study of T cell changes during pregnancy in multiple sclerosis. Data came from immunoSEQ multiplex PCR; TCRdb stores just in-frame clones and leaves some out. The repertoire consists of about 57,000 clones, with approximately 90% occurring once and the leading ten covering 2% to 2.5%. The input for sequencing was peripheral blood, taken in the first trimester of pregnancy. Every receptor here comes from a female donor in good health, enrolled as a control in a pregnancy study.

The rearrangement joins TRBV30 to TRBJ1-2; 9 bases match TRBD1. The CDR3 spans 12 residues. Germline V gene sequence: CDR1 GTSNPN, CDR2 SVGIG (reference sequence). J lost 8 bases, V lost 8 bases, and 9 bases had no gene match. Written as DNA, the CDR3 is TGTGCCCACCCGGGACAGGGCGAGGGCTACACCTTC. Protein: CAHPGQGEGYTF.

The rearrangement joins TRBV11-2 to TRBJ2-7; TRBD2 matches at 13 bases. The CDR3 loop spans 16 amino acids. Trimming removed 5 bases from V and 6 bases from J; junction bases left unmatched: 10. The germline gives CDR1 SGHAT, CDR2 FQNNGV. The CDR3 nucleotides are TGTGCCAGCAGCCCGCCCGGGACTAGCGGGAATCTCGAGCAGTACTTC. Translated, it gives CASSPPGTSGNLEQYF.

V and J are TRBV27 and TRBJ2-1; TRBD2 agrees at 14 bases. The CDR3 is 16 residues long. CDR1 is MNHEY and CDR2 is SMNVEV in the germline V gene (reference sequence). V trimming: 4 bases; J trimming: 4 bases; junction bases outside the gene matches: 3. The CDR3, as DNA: TGTGCCAGCAGTTCTGGGACTAGCGGGGGATACAATGAGCAGTTCTTC. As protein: CASSSGTSGGYNEQFF.

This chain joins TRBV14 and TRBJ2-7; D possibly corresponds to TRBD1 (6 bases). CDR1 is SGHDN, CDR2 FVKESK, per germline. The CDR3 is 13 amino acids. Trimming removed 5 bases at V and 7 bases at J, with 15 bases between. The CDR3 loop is CASSFDRRGEQYF. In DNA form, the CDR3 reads TGTGCCAGCAGCTTTGACAGGAGAGGGGAGCAGTACTTC.

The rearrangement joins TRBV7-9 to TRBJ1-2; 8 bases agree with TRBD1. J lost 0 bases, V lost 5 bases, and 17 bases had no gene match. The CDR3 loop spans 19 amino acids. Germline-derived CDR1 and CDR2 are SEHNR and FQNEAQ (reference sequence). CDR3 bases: TGTGCCAGCAGCCCGGGCCCCGCGGTCACAGGGGGGGCTAACTATGGCTACACCTTC. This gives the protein CASSPGPAVTGGANYGYTF. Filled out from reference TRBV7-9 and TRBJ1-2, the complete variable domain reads DTGVSQNPRHKITKRGQNVTFRCDPISEHNRLYWYRQTLGQGPEFLTYFQNEAQLEKSRLLSDRFSAERPKGSFSTLEIQRTEQGDSAMYLCASSPGPAVTGGANYGYTFGSGTRLTVV.

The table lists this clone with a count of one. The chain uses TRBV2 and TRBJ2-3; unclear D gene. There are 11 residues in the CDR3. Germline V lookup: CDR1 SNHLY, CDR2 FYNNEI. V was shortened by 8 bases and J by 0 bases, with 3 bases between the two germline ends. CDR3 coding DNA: TGTGCCAGCTATAGCACAGATACGCAGTATTTT. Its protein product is CASYSTDTQYF.

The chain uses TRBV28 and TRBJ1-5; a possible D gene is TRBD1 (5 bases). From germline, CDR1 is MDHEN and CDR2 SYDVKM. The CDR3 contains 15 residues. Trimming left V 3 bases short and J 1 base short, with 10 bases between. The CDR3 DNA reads TGTGCCAGCAGTTTTCTCGGGGGGAGCAATCAGCCCCAGCATTTT. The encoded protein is CASSFLGGSNQPQHF. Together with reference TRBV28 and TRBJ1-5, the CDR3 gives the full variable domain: DVKVTQSSRYLVKRTGEKVFLECVQDMDHENMFWYRQDPGLGLRLIYFSYDVKMKEKGDIPEGYSVSREKKERFSLILESASTNQTSMYLCASSFLGGSNQPQHFGDGTRLSIL.

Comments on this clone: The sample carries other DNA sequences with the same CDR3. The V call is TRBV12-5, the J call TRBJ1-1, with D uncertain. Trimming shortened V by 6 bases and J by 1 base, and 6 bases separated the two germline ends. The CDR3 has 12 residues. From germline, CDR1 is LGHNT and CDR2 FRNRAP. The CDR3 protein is CASGRGNTEAFF. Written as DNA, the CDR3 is TGTGCTAGTGGCAGAGGGAACACTGAAGCTTTCTTT.

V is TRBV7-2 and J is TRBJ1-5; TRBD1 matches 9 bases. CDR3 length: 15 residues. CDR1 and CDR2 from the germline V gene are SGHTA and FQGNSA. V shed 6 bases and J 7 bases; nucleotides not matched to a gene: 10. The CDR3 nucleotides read TGTGCCAGCAGACCCTACAGGGGGCAAGGCCAGCCCCAGCATTTT. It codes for CASRPYRGQGQPQHF.

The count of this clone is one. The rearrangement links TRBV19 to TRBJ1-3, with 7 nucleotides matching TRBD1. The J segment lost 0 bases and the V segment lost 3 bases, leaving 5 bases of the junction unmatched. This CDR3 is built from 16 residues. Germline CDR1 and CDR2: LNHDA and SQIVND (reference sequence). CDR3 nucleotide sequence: TGTGCCAGTAGTATTTACAGGGGAGTCTCTGGAAACACCATATATTTT. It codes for CASSIYRGVSGNTIYF.

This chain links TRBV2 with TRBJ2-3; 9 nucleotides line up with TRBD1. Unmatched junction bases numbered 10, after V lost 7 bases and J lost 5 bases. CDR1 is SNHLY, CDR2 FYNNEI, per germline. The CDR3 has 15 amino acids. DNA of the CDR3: TGTGCCAGCACCACCGGGACAGGGTGGCTAGATACGCAGTATTTT. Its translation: CASTTGTGWLDTQYF.

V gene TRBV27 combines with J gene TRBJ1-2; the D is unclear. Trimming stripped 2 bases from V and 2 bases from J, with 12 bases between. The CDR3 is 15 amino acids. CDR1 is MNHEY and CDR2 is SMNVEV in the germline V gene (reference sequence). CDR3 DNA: TGTGCCAGCAGTTTAAGCTACAGTGGGAACTATGGCTACACCTTC. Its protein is CASSLSYSGNYGYTF.

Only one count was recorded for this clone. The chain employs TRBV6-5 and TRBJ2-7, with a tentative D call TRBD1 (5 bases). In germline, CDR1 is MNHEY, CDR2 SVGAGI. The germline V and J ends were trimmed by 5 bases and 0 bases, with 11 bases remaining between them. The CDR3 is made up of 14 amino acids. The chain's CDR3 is CASSPQANSYEQYF. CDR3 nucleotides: TGTGCCAGCAGTCCACAGGCCAACTCCTACGAGCAGTACTTC.

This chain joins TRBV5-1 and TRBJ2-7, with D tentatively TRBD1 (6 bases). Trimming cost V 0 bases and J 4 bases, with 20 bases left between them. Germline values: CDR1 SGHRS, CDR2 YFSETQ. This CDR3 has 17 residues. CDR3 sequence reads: CASSLGQETVKGYEQYF. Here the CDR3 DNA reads TGCGCCAGCAGCTTGGGACAGGAGACAGTGAAAGGATACGAGCAGTACTTC.

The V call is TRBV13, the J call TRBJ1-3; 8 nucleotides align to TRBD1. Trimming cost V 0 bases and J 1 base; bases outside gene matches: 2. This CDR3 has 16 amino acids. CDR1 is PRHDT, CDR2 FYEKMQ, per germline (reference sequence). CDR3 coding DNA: TGTGCCAGCAGCTTAGGCGACAGGGGATCTGGAAACACCATATATTTT. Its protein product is CASSLGDRGSGNTIYF.

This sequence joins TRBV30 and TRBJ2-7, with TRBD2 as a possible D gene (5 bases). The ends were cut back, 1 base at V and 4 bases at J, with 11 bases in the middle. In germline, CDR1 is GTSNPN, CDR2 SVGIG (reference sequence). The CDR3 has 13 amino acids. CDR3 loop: CAWSGPREYEQYF. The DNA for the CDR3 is TGTGCCTGGAGTGGCCCTAGGGAGTACGAGCAGTACTTC.

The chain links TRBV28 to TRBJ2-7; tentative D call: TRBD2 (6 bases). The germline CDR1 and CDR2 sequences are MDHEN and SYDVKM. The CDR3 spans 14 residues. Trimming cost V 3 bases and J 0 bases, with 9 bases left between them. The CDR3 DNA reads TGTGCCAGCAGTTTGGGCGGGGCCTCCTACGAGCAGTACTTC. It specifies CASSLGGASYEQYF.

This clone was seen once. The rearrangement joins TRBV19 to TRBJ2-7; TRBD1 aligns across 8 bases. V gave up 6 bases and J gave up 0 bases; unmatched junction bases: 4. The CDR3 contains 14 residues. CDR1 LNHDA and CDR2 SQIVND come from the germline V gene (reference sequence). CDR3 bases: TGTGCCAGTAGGGGACAGGTCAGCTCCTACGAGCAGTACTTC. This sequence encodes CASRGQVSSYEQYF. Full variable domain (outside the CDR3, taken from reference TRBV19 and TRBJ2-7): DGGITQSPKYLFRKEGQNVTLSCEQNLNHDAMYWYRQDPGQGLRLIYYSQIVNDFQKGDIAEGYSVSREKKESFPLTVTSAQKNPTAFYLCASRGQVSSYEQYFGPGTRLTVT.

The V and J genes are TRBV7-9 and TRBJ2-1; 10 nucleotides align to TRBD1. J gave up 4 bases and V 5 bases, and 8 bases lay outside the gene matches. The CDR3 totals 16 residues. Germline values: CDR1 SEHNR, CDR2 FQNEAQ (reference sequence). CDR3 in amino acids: CASSGDRGHNYNEQFF. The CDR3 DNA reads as TGTGCCAGCAGCGGAGACAGGGGGCACAATTACAATGAGCAGTTCTTC.

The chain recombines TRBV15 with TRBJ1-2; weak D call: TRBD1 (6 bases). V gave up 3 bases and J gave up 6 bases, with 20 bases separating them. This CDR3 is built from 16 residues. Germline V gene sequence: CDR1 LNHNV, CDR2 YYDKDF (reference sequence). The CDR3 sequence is CATSRPGTNYFDGYTF. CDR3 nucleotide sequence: TGTGCCACCAGCAGGCCCGGGACAAACTACTTCGATGGCTACACCTTC.

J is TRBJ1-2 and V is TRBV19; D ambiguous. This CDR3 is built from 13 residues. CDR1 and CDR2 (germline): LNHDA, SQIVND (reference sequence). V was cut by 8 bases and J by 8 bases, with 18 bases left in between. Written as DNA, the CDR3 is TGTGCCAGTGGGTCGGCGGCAGTCGGGGGCTACACCTTC. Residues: CASGSAAVGGYTF. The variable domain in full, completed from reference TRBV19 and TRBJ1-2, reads DGGITQSPKYLFRKEGQNVTLSCEQNLNHDAMYWYRQDPGQGLRLIYYSQIVNDFQKGDIAEGYSVSREKKESFPLTVTSAQKNPTAFYLCASGSAAVGGYTFGSGTRLTVV.